The present TCR beta chain was sequenced within a study of OX40 agonist ivuxolimab in advanced cancers. Between the trimmed V and J ends, which lost 6 bases and 5 bases, there was a span of 7 bases. CDR3 length equals 11 residues. Germline values: CDR1 SNHLY, CDR2 FYNNEI. Some clones are missing from TCRdb's copy, which holds only in-frame ones; the method was immunoSEQ multiplex PCR. The sample shows about 59,000 clones, approximately 87% of them seen only once. The material was CD4+ or CD8+ T cells sorted from blood, obtained in a trial of the OX40 agonist ivuxolimab. V and J are TRBV2 and TRBJ1-1; D gene ambiguous. The receptor was isolated from an adult with an advanced solid tumor such as melanoma, head and neck, liver or kidney cancer. The CDR3 sequence is CASRRGTEAFF. In DNA, the CDR3 is TGTGCCAGCAGGCGGGGAACTGAAGCTTTCTTT.